The following is a T cell receptor (beta chain) sequence with its context. The antigen remains unidentified. The sample originates from a study of cytomegalovirus exposure and HLA in healthy donors. Study-wide findings and caveats: Prediction of most subjects' HLA-A and HLA-B alleles by TCR beta sequences was reportedly accurate. Across donors, sequencing depth was assumed by presence/absence analyses to be roughly uniform.

PCR used 60 Vbeta primers and 13 Jbeta primers. Here immunoSEQ multiplex PCR was the method, and the copy in TCRdb shows in-frame clones only, minus some. Here the sample spans about 130,000 clones, 79% being singletons. The germline gives CDR1 SEHNR, CDR2 FQNEAQ (reference sequence). This CDR3 comprises 15 residues. V was pared by 5 bases and J by 4 bases, with 11 bases of the junction left unmatched. What was sequenced was PBMCs. The receptor comes from a man aged 35 to 55 in good health and CMV-seropositive. The rearrangement joins TRBV7-9 to TRBJ2-7; 7 nucleotides agree with TRBD2. CDR3 sequence: CASSPGPGEGYEQYF. CDR3 DNA sequence: TGTGCCAGCAGCCCAGGGCCGGGGGAGGGTTACGAGCAGTACTTC.